These 21 T cell receptor beta chains were all obtained from the same sample, sequenced in a study of T cells in Graves' hyperthyroidism and ophthalmopathy (dated by TCRdb to the late 2010s). The library was prepared using multiplex PCR. TCRdb records Illumina HiSeq 2000 as the sequencer. TCR beta CDR3 regions were amplified from RNA transcripts. For the first round of RT-PCR on the TCR CDR3, the HTBI primer set was used together with the Qiagen OneStep RT-PCR kit. The public sequencing data were trimmed at Q25 with fastp and processed into clonotypes with MiXCR by TCRdb, which kept only in-frame beta chains. One record per CDR3 amino acid sequence lists the most common genes and DNA. This sample lists approximately 700,000 distinct CDR3 sequences; about 15% were detected once. The top ten constitute roughly 8% of the sample. The sample consisted of blood. The receptors derive from a man aged 18 to 35 with Graves' hyperthyroidism.

This clonotype was observed at least ten times. The chain's CDR3 is CASTGPTDTQYF. CDR3 DNA: TGTGCCAGCACGGGGCCCACAGATACGCAGTATTTT. This chain joins TRBV28 and TRBJ2-3; D tentatively reads TRBD1 or TRBD2 (5 bases each). The CDR3 sequence is 12 residues long. Trimming took 7 bases from V and 2 from J, leaving 7 bases between them. Looked up from germline, CDR1 is MDHEN and CDR2 is SYDVKM.

This clonotype was counted many times. The V and J genes are TRBV11-2 and TRBJ1-2; D unresolved. The CDR3 is 13 residues long. CDR1 is SGHAT, CDR2 FQNNGV, per germline. The ends were cut back, 2 bases at V and 4 bases at J, with 8 bases in the middle. DNA for the CDR3: TGTGCCAGCAGCTTATCGCAGTTCTATGGCTACACCTTC. Its protein product is CASSLSQFYGYTF.

This clonotype was counted ten times or more. The chain recombines TRBV6-5 with TRBJ2-4; D is ambiguous. The CDR3 loop spans 16 amino acids. Trimming left V 2 bases short and J 1 base short, with 12 bases between. Germline-derived CDR1 and CDR2 are MNHEY and SVGAGI. The CDR3 sequence: CASSYPDRFAKNIQYF. The CDR3 coding sequence is TGTGCCAGCAGTTACCCGGACCGATTTGCCAAAAACATTCAGTACTTC.

V gene TRBV7-9 combines with J gene TRBJ2-5; D is perhaps TRBD1 or TRBD2 (5 bases each). V was pared by 5 bases and J by 9 bases, with 22 bases between. CDR3 length: 15 amino acids. Germline-derived CDR1 and CDR2 are SEHNR and FQNEAQ (reference sequence). The CDR3 nucleotides are TGTGCCAGCAGCGCGCACCGGGACGGAGCCCGGGCCCAGTACTTC. Its translation: CASSAHRDGARAQYF.

This clonotype was seen ten or more times. The chain recombines TRBV27 with TRBJ2-5; no reliable D call. This CDR3 is built from 11 residues. Germline V gives CDR1 MNHEY, CDR2 SMNVEV (reference sequence). V was trimmed by 3 bases and J by 12 bases, leaving 11 bases between them. CDR3 sequence reads: CASSFNAREYF. The CDR3 DNA follows: TGTGCCAGCAGTTTCAACGCACGTGAGTACTTC.

The CDR3 nucleotides read TGTGCCAGCAGCCAAGGGCCACGCTCTGGAAACACCATATATTTT. Its protein is CASSQGPRSGNTIYF. The rearrangement uses TRBV3-1 and TRBJ1-3; no reliable D call. Trimming removed 1 base from V and 0 bases from J, with 7 bases in between. In germline, CDR1 is LGHDT, CDR2 YNNKEL (reference sequence). The CDR3 has 15 residues.

In its sample, this clonotype was seen a few times. V usage is TRBV28 and J usage is TRBJ2-7; perhaps TRBD2 as D (6 bases). Trimming took off 5 bases at V and 2 bases at J, with 16 bases between the two ends. The germline V gene encodes CDR1 MDHEN and CDR2 SYDVKM. The CDR3 runs 15 residues. This CDR3 is CASSRERVSPYEQYF. CDR3 in DNA: TGTGCCAGCAGTCGGGAGCGGGTGTCCCCCTACGAGCAGTACTTC.

This clonotype was picked up a small number of times. The V call is TRBV4-1, the J call TRBJ2-3; TRBD2 aligns across 9 bases. Unmatched junction bases numbered 6, after V lost 4 bases and J lost 10 bases. CDR1 is MGHRA, CDR2 YSYEKL, per germline. The length of the CDR3 is 13 residues. The CDR3 nucleotides are TGCGCCAGCAGCCGTTCTAGCGGGACAGCGCAGTATTTT. Translation: CASSRSSGTAQYF.

This clonotype has a handful of counts. The V and J genes are TRBV20-1 and TRBJ2-1; 7 bases align to TRBD2. Losses at the gene ends were 5 bases for V and 5 bases for J; bases not matched to a gene: 12. CDR1 DFQATT and CDR2 SNEGSKA come from the germline V gene (reference sequence). This CDR3 has 15 amino acids. Here the CDR3 DNA reads TGCAGTGCTTGGTCTAGCGGTAAGCTCGACAATGAGCAGTTCTTC. It translates to CSAWSSGKLDNEQFF.

This clonotype was recorded many times. Written as DNA, the CDR3 is TGTGCCAGCAGTTACTTGGTGAGCACTGAAGCTTTCTTT. This codes for CASSYLVSTEAFF. This rearrangement joins TRBV6-2 or TRBV6-3 to TRBJ1-1, with no clear D. Germline loops: CDR1 MNHEY, CDR2 SVGEGT. V lost 1 base, J lost 4 bases, and 7 bases lay in between. This CDR3 comprises 13 residues.

Worth noting for this clonotype: This may be a read error: a much more frequent sequence differs by one nucleotide. Without the conserved terminal phenylalanine or tryptophan, this CDR3 likely stems from a read error. The gene calls are TRBV7-9 and TRBJ2-7; the D gene is possibly TRBD1 (6 bases). V shed 2 bases and J shed 5 bases, with 13 bases lying between them. Germline CDR1 and CDR2: SEHNR and FQNEAQ (reference sequence). CDR3 size: 14 residues. CDR3 sequence: CASSLFGTRDEQYL. The CDR3 DNA reads as TGTGCCAGCAGCTTATTCGGGACAAGGGACGAGCAGTACCTC.

This clonotype was seen ten or more times. The chain couples TRBV3-1 to TRBJ2-7; no firm D call. Germline assignment: CDR1 LGHDT and CDR2 YNNKEL (reference sequence). V lost 1 base and J 0 bases, leaving 4 bases between the germline ends. CDR3 size: 13 residues. The CDR3 DNA reads TGTGCCAGCAGCCAAGTGAGCTCCTACGAGCAGTACTTC. This encodes CASSQVSSYEQYF.

This clonotype was observed many times. The V call is TRBV28, the J call TRBJ1-2, with 7 bases aligning to TRBD1. The germline gives CDR1 MDHEN, CDR2 SYDVKM. The CDR3 is 14 amino acids. The V gene end was trimmed by 6 bases and the J gene end by 8 bases; junction bases not matched to a gene: 12. CDR3 sequence (DNA): TGTGCCAGCAGCATCGGACAGGCCCCGCGAGGCTACACCTTC. It encodes CASSIGQAPRGYTF.

This clonotype was observed a handful of times. The chain couples TRBV4-1 to TRBJ2-1; no clear D gene. CDR3 length equals 16 residues. The germline V and J ends were trimmed by 3 bases and 0 bases, with 12 bases remaining between them. Germline CDR1 and CDR2: MGHRA and YSYEKL. CDR3 protein: CASSQPLISSYNEQFF. The DNA of the CDR3 is TGCGCCAGCAGCCAGCCGTTAATAAGCTCCTACAATGAGCAGTTCTTC.

Only a few counts were recorded for this clonotype. This chain joins TRBV20-1 and TRBJ2-1, with 13 bases identical to TRBD2. Germline V gives CDR1 DFQATT, CDR2 SNEGSKA (reference sequence). This CDR3 spans 15 amino acids. Trimming took 3 bases from V and 6 from J; bases not matched to a gene: 5. The CDR3 protein is CSASEGTSGVNEQFF. CDR3 coding DNA: TGCAGTGCTAGCGAAGGGACTAGCGGGGTCAATGAGCAGTTCTTC.

The chain uses TRBV7-3 and TRBJ2-1, with 7 positions matching TRBD2. Trimming cost V 5 bases and J 2 bases; bases outside gene matches: 6. Germline lookup yields CDR1 SGHTA and CDR2 FQGTGA. The CDR3 length is 15 residues. The chain's CDR3 is CASSPLALAYNEQFF. DNA for the CDR3: TGTGCCAGCAGCCCACTAGCGCTTGCCTACAATGAGCAGTTCTTC.

This clonotype appeared many times. The rearrangement uses TRBV5-1 and TRBJ2-7; 10 nucleotides line up with TRBD2. The CDR3 is 15 residues long. The junction had 5 bases not matched to a gene; V was cut back by 2 bases and J by 3 bases. Germline V gene sequence: CDR1 SGHRS, CDR2 YFSETQ. The CDR3 DNA is TGCGCCAGCAGCTTCCTAGCGGGAGACGACTACGAGCAGTACTTC. Protein sequence: CASSFLAGDDYEQYF.

The J gene is TRBJ2-3, the V gene TRBV19; 7 bases fit TRBD2. Per the germline V gene, CDR1 is LNHDA and CDR2 is SQIVND (reference sequence). J lost 0 bases, V lost 4 bases, and 7 bases had no gene match. This CDR3 has 16 amino acids. This CDR3 reads CASSTASGPSTDTQYF. The CDR3 DNA is TGTGCCAGTAGTACCGCTAGCGGCCCCAGCACAGATACGCAGTATTTT.

This clonotype was recorded a few times. This rearrangement joins TRBV20-1 to TRBJ2-3; 10 nucleotides line up with TRBD2. Germline CDR1 is DFQATT and CDR2 is SNEGSKA (reference sequence). With 6 bases clipped from V and 2 bases from J, the junction kept 11 bases outside the gene matches. This CDR3 has 16 amino acids. The DNA for the CDR3 is TGCAGTGCCAGGGCGGAGGGGACTAGCGTCACAGATACGCAGTATTTT. Translated, it gives CSARAEGTSVTDTQYF.

This clonotype was recorded at least ten times. The chain joins TRBV6-1 to TRBJ1-1, with 11 bases lining up with TRBD1. Germline V gene lookup returns CDR1 MNHNS and CDR2 SASEGT. The CDR3 spans 17 residues. The trim removed 7 bases at V and 0 bases at J, leaving 10 bases unmatched. The CDR3 region is CASIPGTGGIMNTEAFF. CDR3 coding DNA: TGTGCCAGCATCCCCGGGACAGGGGGGATTATGAACACTGAAGCTTTCTTT.

This clonotype was seen a handful of times. V and J are TRBV28 and TRBJ1-2, with D uncertain. Looked up from germline, CDR1 is MDHEN and CDR2 is SYDVKM. This CDR3 comprises 14 residues. V shed 7 bases and J shed 1 base, with 13 bases lying between them. The CDR3 DNA reads TGTGCCAGCAACCCCGGGTTTTTTAACTATGGCTACACCTTC. This encodes CASNPGFFNYGYTF.